The entry below describes one TCR beta chain. The record originates from a study of blood T cell repertoires in COVID-19. Study information: Italy, Spain and the United States were the sources of the convalescent and acute COVID-19 samples. PBMCs, B-cell-depleted T cells, or T cells provided the cDNA or gDNA that made up the material.

The authors' processing: The authors estimated nucleated cell counts from reference gene primer amplification. Sequencing used immunoSEQ multiplex PCR; TCRdb keeps in-frame clones, though not all of them. V, J and clone size are those of that table, while D and trimming were read from the DNA. Of approximately 210,000 clones listed, 89% are singletons. Trimming removed 6 bases from V and 4 bases from J; junction bases left unmatched: 3. Germline CDR1 is GTSNPN and CDR2 is SVGIG (reference sequence). The CDR3 is 12 amino acids. The V call is TRBV30, the J call TRBJ1-2; 9 bases map to TRBD1. The sample consisted of peripheral blood. This TCR was recovered from a woman aged 40 to 49 with acute or convalescent COVID-19. CDR3 residues: CACTQGAYGYTF. DNA of the CDR3: TGTGCCTGCACACAGGGGGCCTATGGCTACACCTTC.